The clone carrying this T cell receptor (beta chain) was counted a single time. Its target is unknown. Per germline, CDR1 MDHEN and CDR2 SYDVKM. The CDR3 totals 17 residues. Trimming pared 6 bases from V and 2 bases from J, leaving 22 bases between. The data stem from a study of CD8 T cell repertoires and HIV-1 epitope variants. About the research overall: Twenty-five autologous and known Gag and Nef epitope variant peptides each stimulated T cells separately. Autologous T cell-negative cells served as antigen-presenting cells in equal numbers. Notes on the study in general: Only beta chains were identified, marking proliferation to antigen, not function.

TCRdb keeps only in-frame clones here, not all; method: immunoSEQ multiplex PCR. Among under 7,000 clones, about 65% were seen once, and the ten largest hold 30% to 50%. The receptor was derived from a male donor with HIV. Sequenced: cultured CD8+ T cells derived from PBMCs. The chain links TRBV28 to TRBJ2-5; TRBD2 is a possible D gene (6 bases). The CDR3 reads CASSPTRNQGGQETQYF. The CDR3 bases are TGTGCCAGCAGCCCCACCAGAAACCAGGGAGGTCAAGAGACCCAGTACTTC.